This TCR beta chain was sequenced in a study of T cell responses to AZD1222 COVID-19 vaccine. Study results and limitations: Among AZD1222 vaccinees, only six were seropositive at baseline.

Clones were read by immunoSEQ multiplex PCR, and TCRdb kept only the in-frame ones, dropping some. The sample lists 100,000 to 150,000 clones; 70% to 85% were seen once. Comments on this clone: What it recognizes is unknown.

V shed 0 bases, J shed 12 bases, and the junction held 6 bases outside the gene matches. This CDR3 has 14 amino acids. Germline V CDR1 and CDR2: SGHNT, YYREEE (reference sequence). The sample consisted of peripheral blood, taken 28 days after the second AZD1222 dose. The rearrangement links TRBV5-4 to TRBJ1-6, with 7 bases lining up with TRBD1. The clonotype originates from an adult who received the AZD1222 COVID-19 vaccine. As DNA, the CDR3 is TGTGCCAGCAGCTTGGACAGGGGCCCTGTACCCCTCCACTTT. Amino acids: CASSLDRGPVPLHF. The full variable domain, with the rest looked up from reference TRBV5-4 and TRBJ1-6, is ETGVTQSPTHLIKTRGQQVTLRCSSQSGHNTVSWYQQALGQGPQFIFQYYREEENGRGNFPPRFSGLQFPNYSSELNVNALELDDSALYLCASSLDRGPVPLHFGNGTRLTVT.